This entry lists 21 T cell receptor beta chains sequenced from one sample in a study of blood T cell repertoires in COVID-19 (dated by TCRdb to about 2020). The library was produced with the immunoSEQ multiplex PCR assay. This is the immuneACCESS table as TCRdb keeps it, with only in-frame sequences that have V and J called. A part of the clones is gone; compared with another copy, unresolved V genes explain less than half, and the rest is unexplained. The sample table contains around 300,000 clones; only one count was recorded for 85% of them. The top ten constitute around 3.9% of the sample. Sequencing was done on a sample of peripheral blood. The receptors were sampled from a woman in her forties or fifties with active or convalescent COVID-19.

The rearrangement links TRBV7-8 to TRBJ1-5; D is unclear. Trimming stripped 2 bases from V and 7 bases from J, with 12 bases between. CDR1 SGHVS and CDR2 FQNEAQ come from the germline V gene. The CDR3 is 14 residues long. CDR3 region: CASSLTINVQPQHF. In DNA, the CDR3 is TGTGCCAGCAGCTTAACTATAAATGTCCAGCCCCAGCATTTT.

The J gene is TRBJ1-1, the V gene TRBV7-9; a weak D match, TRBD1 (6 bases). The CDR3 has 16 amino acids. CDR1 and CDR2 from the germline V gene are SEHNR and FQNEAQ (reference sequence). With 8 bases removed from V and 1 base from J, the gap between germline ends came to 20 bases. The CDR3 reads CASSRSGGASNTEAFF. CDR3 nucleotides: TGTGCCAGCTCTCGGTCGGGGGGCGCATCGAACACTGAAGCTTTCTTT. Using reference TRBV7-9 and TRBJ1-1 for the parts outside the CDR3, the full variable domain is DTGVSQNPRHKITKRGQNVTFRCDPISEHNRLYWYRQTLGQGPEFLTYFQNEAQLEKSRLLSDRFSAERPKGSFSTLEIQRTEQGDSAMYLCASSRSGGASNTEAFFGQGTRLTVV.

The genes are TRBV28 and TRBJ2-7; TRBD1 might be the D (5 bases). V lost 6 bases and J lost 8, with 23 bases in between. The germline gives CDR1 MDHEN, CDR2 SYDVKM. The CDR3 sequence is 15 residues long. The CDR3 DNA is TGTGCCAGCAGCCACCGGTCCGGATCAGGGTTCCAGCAGTACTTC. This gives the protein CASSHRSGSGFQQYF.

The V gene is TRBV5-1, the J gene TRBJ1-4; 10 positions match TRBD1. Germline loops: CDR1 SGHRS, CDR2 YFSETQ. J lost 3 bases, V lost 0 bases, and 2 bases had no gene match. The CDR3 covers 16 residues. CDR3 in DNA: TGCGCCAGCAGCTTGGTCGGACAGGGGGCTAATGAAAAACTGTTTTTT. Translating it yields CASSLVGQGANEKLFF.

This chain links TRBV5-1 with TRBJ1-5, with D possibly TRBD1 on 6 matching bases. From germline, CDR1 is SGHRS and CDR2 YFSETQ. The CDR3 length is 15 residues. V was shortened by 7 bases and J by 6 bases, with 20 bases between the two germline ends. DNA for the CDR3: TGCGCCAGCTCCTTAGACAGGAGTGCCGGTCAGCCCCAGCATTTT. Translated: CASSLDRSAGQPQHF. Filled out from reference TRBV5-1 and TRBJ1-5, the complete variable domain reads KAGVTQTPRYLIKTRGQQVTLSCSPISGHRSVSWYQQTPGQGLQFLFEYFSETQRNKGNFPGRFSGRQFSNSRSEMNVSTLELGDSALYLCASSLDRSAGQPQHFGDGTRLSIL.

This rearrangement joins TRBV27 to TRBJ2-1; TRBD2 aligns across 7 bases. This CDR3 is built from 13 residues. Germline lookup yields CDR1 MNHEY and CDR2 SMNVEV (reference sequence). The J segment lost 6 bases and the V segment lost 3 bases, leaving 2 bases of the junction unmatched. The chain's CDR3 is CASSFGGGNEQFF. The CDR3 region has the DNA TGTGCCAGCAGTTTTGGGGGGGGCAATGAGCAGTTCTTC.

The genes are TRBV30 and TRBJ2-3; D is possibly TRBD1 (6 bases). This CDR3 region has 14 residues. Germline-derived CDR1 and CDR2 are GTSNPN and SVGIG (reference sequence). V was pared by 1 base and J by 0 bases, with 8 bases between. CDR3 residues: CAWSEDRSTDTQYF. The CDR3 bases are TGTGCCTGGAGTGAAGACAGGAGCACAGATACGCAGTATTTT.

The CDR3 reads CASSPVGRAYNEQFF. The DNA for the CDR3 is TGTGCCAGCTCCCCGGTGGGGAGGGCCTACAATGAGCAGTTCTTC. The rearrangement joins TRBV6-5 to TRBJ2-1; 7 bases map to TRBD2. After removal of 8 bases from V and 2 bases from J, the junction contained 9 bases not matched to a gene. The V gene's germline CDR1 is MNHEY and CDR2 SVGAGI. The CDR3 length is 15 residues.

This chain uses TRBV19 with TRBJ2-1; 8 bases match TRBD1. Germline V lookup: CDR1 LNHDA, CDR2 SQIVND (reference sequence). V was clipped by 7 bases and J by 4 bases; unmatched bases: 9. This CDR3 comprises 15 residues. In DNA form, the CDR3 reads TGTGCCAGTACTGTGGGACAGGAGAAATACAATGAGCAGTTCTTC. Residues: CASTVGQEKYNEQFF.

J is TRBJ1-2 and V is TRBV10-3; TRBD1 agrees at 7 bases. Germline V CDR1 and CDR2: ENHRY, SYGVKD. The CDR3 spans 14 residues. The V and J ends lost 0 bases and 5 bases, in that order; junction bases with no gene match: 3. In DNA, the CDR3 is TGTGCCATCAGTGAGTCGGACAGGCCTTATGGCTACACCTTC. This sequence encodes CAISESDRPYGYTF.

This chain uses TRBV7-2 with TRBJ2-3; D remains ambiguous. Germline V gene sequence: CDR1 SGHTA, CDR2 FQGNSA. With 5 bases removed from V and 4 bases from J, the gap between germline ends came to 7 bases. The CDR3 is 12 residues long. CDR3 amino acids: CASSPLADTQYF. CDR3 in DNA: TGTGCCAGCAGCCCGTTAGCAGATACGCAGTATTTT.

V is TRBV7-2 and J is TRBJ1-2; the match to TRBD1 covers 8 bases. Germline values: CDR1 SGHTA, CDR2 FQGNSA. CDR3 size: 16 residues. V trimming: 1 base; J trimming: 4 bases; junction bases outside the gene matches: 8. CDR3 region: CASSLVRRQGLYGYTF. CDR3 coding DNA: TGTGCCAGCAGCTTAGTGCGCCGACAGGGGCTCTATGGCTACACCTTC.

The chain uses TRBV9 and TRBJ1-6; tentative D call: TRBD1 (5 bases). Germline V gene data show CDR1 as SGDLS and CDR2 as YYNGEE. V was trimmed by 0 bases and J by 4 bases, leaving 11 bases between them. CDR3 length: 16 residues. The chain's CDR3 is CASSVGAGSYNSPLHF. The CDR3 DNA follows: TGTGCCAGCAGCGTAGGGGCAGGGTCGTATAATTCACCCCTCCACTTT.

This sequence joins TRBV27 and TRBJ1-2, with D tentatively TRBD1 (5 bases). CDR1 is MNHEY and CDR2 is SMNVEV in the germline V gene (reference sequence). V was pared by 5 bases and J by 8 bases, with 18 bases between. The CDR3 length is 14 residues. The CDR3 coding sequence is TGTGCCAGCAGTCCACGACCCGGGGGGTTCGGCTACACCTTC. It encodes CASSPRPGGFGYTF.

V and J are TRBV28 and TRBJ1-1; D is uncertain. V lost 6 bases, J lost 1 base, and 12 bases lay in between. The V gene's germline CDR1 is MDHEN and CDR2 SYDVKM. The CDR3 spans 14 residues. The CDR3 region has the DNA TGTGCCAGCAGCCCGTTGAGGAGGAACACTGAAGCTTTCTTT. Protein: CASSPLRRNTEAFF.

In this sample, this clone turned up a few times. This rearrangement joins TRBV5-6 to TRBJ1-3; D is unresolved. V was cut by 4 bases and J by 7 bases, with 18 bases left in between. The CDR3 sequence is 15 residues long. Germline CDR1 SGHDT, CDR2 YYEEEE. The CDR3 coding sequence is TGTGCCAGCAGCCGCCCGAGCCCGAGGGTTAACACCATATATTTT. Translation gives CASSRPSPRVNTIYF.

The CDR3 sequence: CASSSRTGGGQPQHF. The CDR3 DNA is TGTGCCAGCAGCTCACGGACAGGGGGCGGTCAGCCCCAGCATTTT. The chain couples TRBV7-2 to TRBJ1-5, with 11 bases identical to TRBD1. Unmatched junction bases numbered 5, after V lost 4 bases and J lost 6 bases. The CDR3 totals 15 residues. Per the germline V gene, CDR1 is SGHTA and CDR2 is FQGNSA.

This clone was found once. The chain recombines TRBV7-8 with TRBJ1-3, with D possibly matching TRBD1 (5 bases). Trimming cost V 5 bases and J 0 bases, with 11 bases left between them. Germline CDR1 and CDR2: SGHVS and FQNEAQ. The CDR3 is made up of 15 amino acids. The CDR3 region is CASSAGRLSGNTIYF. CDR3 coding DNA: TGTGCCAGCAGCGCGGGACGGCTCTCTGGAAACACCATATATTTT.

The V call is TRBV5-1, the J call TRBJ2-1; 10 bases are shared with TRBD2. V lost 6 bases to trimming and J lost 8 bases; unmatched junction nucleotides: 11. Germline CDR1 is SGHRS and CDR2 is YFSETQ. This CDR3 comprises 15 residues. The CDR3 DNA reads TGCGCCAGCACTGAGCGGGAGGGCCTTCGCGATGAGCAGTTCTTC. It specifies CASTEREGLRDEQFF. The complete variable domain, with remaining parts taken from reference TRBV5-1 and TRBJ2-1, reads KAGVTQTPRYLIKTRGQQVTLSCSPISGHRSVSWYQQTPGQGLQFLFEYFSETQRNKGNFPGRFSGRQFSNSRSEMNVSTLELGDSALYLCASTEREGLRDEQFFGPGTRLTVL.

The chain uses TRBV3-1 (or the pseudogene TRBV3-2) and TRBJ2-1; 12 bases agree with TRBD2. Germline V gene data show CDR1 as LGHDT and CDR2 as YNNKEL (reference sequence). V trimming: 5 bases; J trimming: 6 bases; junction bases outside the gene matches: 2. This CDR3 is 14 amino acids long. Here the CDR3 DNA reads TGTGCCAGCAGCTCGGGACTAGCGGGCAATGAGCAGTTCTTC. This translates into CASSSGLAGNEQFF.

The sample holds a few counts of this clone. Additional DNA sequences in this sample encode the identical CDR3. The DNA for the CDR3 is TGTGCCAGCAGCTCAGGGACAGGGGGTAGCAATCAGCCCCAGCATTTT. It is translated as CASSSGTGGSNQPQHF. The chain is built from TRBV5-6 and TRBJ1-5, with 11 bases lining up with TRBD1. V gave up 3 bases and J gave up 0 bases; unmatched junction bases: 2. The CDR3 runs 16 residues. Germline V gene sequence: CDR1 SGHDT, CDR2 YYEEEE. The variable domain in full, with the rest retrieved from reference TRBV5-6 and TRBJ1-5, is DAGVTQSPTHLIKTRGQQVTLRCSPKSGHDTVSWYQQALGQGPQFIFQYYEEEERQRGNFPDRFSGHQFPNYSSELNVNALLLGDSALYLCASSSGTGGSNQPQHFGDGTRLSIL.